One and the same sample provided the 11 T cell receptor beta chains below, sequenced in a study of vaccination and CD4 T cells after COVID-19. The treatment: roughly ten-day PBMC culture with coronavirus spike peptide pools or control peptides (ViraFEST assay). CD4+ T lymphocytes from the unexposed donor were collected before the COVID-19 pandemic (2011-2018). These receptors' targets are unknown. Cultured CD4+ T cell DNA underwent sequencing with the Oncomine TCR Beta short-read assay. TCRdb processed the PCR reads anew with MiXCR; each CDR3 protein has one entry. The repertoire has around 5,700 distinct CDR3 sequences, less than 50% of them found once; the top ten carry 25% to 35%. Sequencing was carried out using CD4+ T cells from blood, cultured in vitro. These receptors were collected from a human donor in good health.

The chain carries TRBV7-9 and TRBJ1-1; D gene uncertain. Deletions cut 5 bases from V and 1 base from J, with 11 bases between. The CDR3 is made up of 14 amino acids. Germline CDR1 SEHNR, CDR2 FQNEAQ (reference sequence). CDR3 amino acids: CASSLGSGNTEAFF. CDR3 in DNA: TGTGCCAGCAGCCTGGGGTCCGGGAACACTGAAGCTTTCTTT. Complete variable domain (other parts from reference TRBV7-9 and TRBJ1-1): DTGVSQNPRHKITKRGQNVTFRCDPISEHNRLYWYRQTLGQGPEFLTYFQNEAQLEKSRLLSDRFSAERPKGSFSTLEIQRTEQGDSAMYLCASSLGSGNTEAFFGQGTRLTVV.

V is TRBV5-4 and J is TRBJ2-2; D gene uncertain. CDR1 and CDR2 (germline): SGHNT, YYREEE (reference sequence). Deletions cut 1 base from V and 0 bases from J, with 7 bases between. This CDR3 spans 15 amino acids. CDR3 in DNA: TGTGCCAGCAGCTTGTCCGGATCGAACACCGGGGAGCTGTTTTTT. Translation gives CASSLSGSNTGELFF.

V gene TRBV20-1 combines with J gene TRBJ1-4; D unresolved. The germline V gene has CDR1 DFQATT and CDR2 SNEGSKA (reference sequence). The CDR3 has 17 amino acids. Trimming shortened V by 0 bases and J by 7 bases, and 21 bases separated the two germline ends. The CDR3 nucleotides read TGCAGTGCTAGAGATGTTTCCGGACGAGGTGTGACTGAAAAACTGTTTTTT. Translating it yields CSARDVSGRGVTEKLFF.

The CDR3 bases are TGTGCCAGCACTCCCGGGACAGCGAACACCGGGGAGCTGTTTTTT. Amino acid sequence: CASTPGTANTGELFF. This chain uses TRBV6-1 with TRBJ2-2; 7 positions match TRBD1. Germline V CDR1 and CDR2: MNHNS, SASEGT. CDR3 length equals 15 residues. V lost 7 bases to trimming and J lost 0 bases; unmatched junction nucleotides: 5.

The rearrangement uses TRBV7-9 and TRBJ2-7; 7 positions agree with TRBD1. V lost 8 bases, J lost 1 base, and 5 bases stayed unmatched. There are 13 residues in the CDR3. The germline CDR1 and CDR2 sequences are SEHNR and FQNEAQ (reference sequence). DNA of the CDR3: TGTGCCAGCCGCAGGGACAGTTCCTACGAGCAGTACTTC. Its translation is CASRRDSSYEQYF. The full variable domain, in which reference TRBV7-9 and TRBJ2-7 provide the parts outside the CDR3, is DTGVSQNPRHKITKRGQNVTFRCDPISEHNRLYWYRQTLGQGPEFLTYFQNEAQLEKSRLLSDRFSAERPKGSFSTLEIQRTEQGDSAMYLCASRRDSSYEQYFGPGTRLTVT.

The rearrangement uses TRBV6-2 or TRBV6-3 and TRBJ2-4, with 10 bases identical to TRBD1. J lost 6 bases, V lost 6 bases, and 8 bases had no gene match. The CDR3 covers 15 residues. Germline CDR1 and CDR2: MNHEY and SVGEGT. As DNA, the CDR3 is TGTGCCAGCAGGTCATTTGGGGACAGGGGAAACATTCAGTACTTC. Amino acids: CASRSFGDRGNIQYF.

This clonotype was recorded a few times. The J gene is TRBJ1-2, the V gene TRBV21-1; the D call TRBD1 from the table was never checked on the DNA. TRBV21-1 is described as a pseudogene. The CDR3 totals 13 residues. The CDR3 bases are TGTGCCAGCAGCAAAGTGGGGGAACCTGGCTACACCTTC. Translated, it gives CASSKVGEPGYTF.

This clonotype has only a few counts. The gene calls are TRBV27 and TRBJ1-5; 10 bases match TRBD1. This CDR3 region has 14 residues. J gave up 2 bases and V 6 bases, and 1 base lay outside the gene matches. Germline V gene data show CDR1 as MNHEY and CDR2 as SMNVEV (reference sequence). Here the CDR3 DNA reads TGTGCCAGCAGCGGGACAGGGGGCAATCAGCCCCAGCATTTT. Translating it yields CASSGTGGNQPQHF.

The V call is TRBV30, the J call TRBJ2-5; D remains unclear. This CDR3 is built from 11 residues. From germline, CDR1 is GTSNPN and CDR2 SVGIG (reference sequence). V was pared by 3 bases and J by 0 bases, with 2 bases between. The CDR3 DNA follows: TGTGCCTGGAGCCACCAAGAGACCCAGTACTTC. It specifies CAWSHQETQYF.

CDR3 residues: CAADSGKSTDTQYF. CDR3 DNA: TGTGCCGCCGATAGCGGGAAAAGCACAGATACGCAGTATTTT. V usage is TRBV10-3 and J usage is TRBJ2-3; 8 bases line up with TRBD2. Trimming cost V 11 bases and J 0 bases; bases outside gene matches: 7. Per germline, CDR1 ENHRY and CDR2 SYGVKD. CDR3 length: 14 amino acids.

The chain carries TRBV20-1 and TRBJ2-1; D possibly corresponds to TRBD1 (6 bases). V gave up 5 bases and J gave up 6 bases, with 8 bases separating them. This CDR3 has 11 residues. Germline V gives CDR1 DFQATT, CDR2 SNEGSKA (reference sequence). CDR3 sequence reads: CSAHRVNEQFF. The CDR3 DNA reads as TGCAGTGCTCACAGGGTCAATGAGCAGTTCTTC.